The 3 T cell receptor delta chains reported below all come from one sample, sequenced in a study of gamma-delta T cells after stem cell transplantation. TCRdb redid clone calling on the RT-PCR reads using CATT. The data show 600 to 800 delta-chain clones, with roughly 20% seen just once and 30% to 40% held by the top ten. What was sequenced was gamma-delta T cells. The receptors originated from a human donor. It is not recorded whose cells these are; they may come from a transplant donor.

The table lists this clone with a few counts. The chain combines TRDV2 with TRDJ1, with 8 bases identical to TRDD3. Germline trimming cut 0 bases from V and 0 bases from J; bases unmatched to any gene: 17. This CDR3 spans 20 amino acids. Germline V gene data show CDR1 as GEAIGNYY and CDR2 as EKD. This chain's CDR3 is CACDTVAQPTGGSYTDKLIF. In DNA form, the CDR3 reads TGTGCCTGTGACACCGTCGCGCAGCCGACTGGGGGTTCATACACCGATAAACTCATCTTT.

The CDR3 here is CACDALIGTDKLIF. In DNA, the CDR3 is TGTGCCTGTGACGCGCTCATCGGGACCGATAAACTCATCTTT. V gene TRDV2 combines with J gene TRDJ1; unclear D gene. The CDR3 length is 14 residues. Trimming cost V 3 bases and J 2 bases, with 12 bases left between them. CDR1 and CDR2 from the germline V gene are GEAIGNYY and EKD.

This clone was counted once. The V gene was left uncalled, and the J gene is TRDJ1; the table gives TRDD3 as D, unverified against the DNA. This CDR3 region has 20 residues. CDR3 sequence: CALGVCPFLVWGYGPDKLIF. CDR3 sequence (DNA): TGTGCTCTTGGGGTCTGCCCCTTCCTCGTCTGGGGATACGGGCCCGATAAACTCATCTTT.